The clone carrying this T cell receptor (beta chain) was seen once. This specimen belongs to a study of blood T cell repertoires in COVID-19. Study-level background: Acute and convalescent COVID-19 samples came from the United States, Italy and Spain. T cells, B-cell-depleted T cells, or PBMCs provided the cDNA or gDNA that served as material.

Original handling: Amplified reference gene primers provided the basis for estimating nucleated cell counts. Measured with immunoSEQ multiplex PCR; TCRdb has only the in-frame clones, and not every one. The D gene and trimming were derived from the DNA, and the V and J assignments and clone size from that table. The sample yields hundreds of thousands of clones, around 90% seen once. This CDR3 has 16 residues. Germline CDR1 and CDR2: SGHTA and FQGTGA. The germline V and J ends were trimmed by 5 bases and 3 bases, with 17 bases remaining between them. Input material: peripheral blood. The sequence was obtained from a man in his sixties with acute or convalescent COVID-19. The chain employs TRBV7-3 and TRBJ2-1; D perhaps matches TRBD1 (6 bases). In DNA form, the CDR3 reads TGTGCCAGCAGCCTGGTCGGGACAACCCGCTACAATGAGCAGTTCTTC. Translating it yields CASSLVGTTRYNEQFF.